The present T cell receptor (beta chain) was sequenced within a study of blood T cell repertoires in COVID-19. Turning to the study itself: The samples span acute and convalescent COVID-19 from the United States, Italy and Spain. T cells, B-cell-depleted T cells, or PBMCs provided the cDNA or gDNA that served as material.

In the authors' workflow: Amplifying reference gene primers gave estimates of nucleated cell counts. TCRdb keeps only in-frame clones here, not all; method: immunoSEQ multiplex PCR. V, J and clone size are taken as reported in that table, and D and trimming were inferred from the DNA itself. Altogether just over 200,000 clones are present, around 86% being singletons, with the ten largest covering approximately 5.9%. The receptor was derived from a man aged 80 or over with acute or convalescent COVID-19. Sequencing was done on a sample of peripheral blood.

Here the CDR3 DNA reads TGTGCCAGCAGCCCCCTGGGCATGGGGGCATCAGATACGCAGTATTTT. This encodes CASSPLGMGASDTQYF. The chain employs TRBV5-4 and TRBJ2-3, with D possibly matching TRBD1 (6 bases). Per the germline V gene, CDR1 is SGHNT and CDR2 is YYREEE (reference sequence). Between the trimmed V and J ends, which lost 4 bases and 4 bases, there was a span of 19 bases. This CDR3 has 16 residues.